This entry lists 29 T cell receptor beta chains sequenced from one sample in a study of cytomegalovirus exposure and HLA in healthy donors. Primers included in the PCR were 60 Vbeta and 13 Jbeta primers. Here immunoSEQ multiplex PCR was the method, and the copy in TCRdb shows in-frame clones only, minus some. Of 90,000 to 100,000 clones listed, around two thirds were seen once; the top ten hold less than 2%. Material for sequencing was PBMCs. The source of these receptors is a male donor in good health and CMV-seronegative.

This clone has only a few counts. The V gene is TRBV28, the J gene TRBJ2-7, with 10 positions matching TRBD1. CDR3 length: 15 amino acids. CDR1 and CDR2 from the germline V gene are MDHEN and SYDVKM. Trimming took 3 bases from V and 3 from J; bases not matched to a gene: 5. The CDR3, as DNA: TGTGCCAGCAGTTTCCCGGGACAGGGGTACTACGAGCAGTACTTC. Translation: CASSFPGQGYYEQYF.

The V gene is TRBV7-8, the J gene TRBJ2-1; 9 bases fit TRBD2. V lost 5 bases to trimming and J lost 4 bases; unmatched junction nucleotides: 9. The CDR3 is 16 amino acids. Looked up from germline, CDR1 is SGHVS and CDR2 is FQNEAQ. CDR3 amino acids: CASSPFGLAGYNEQFF. The CDR3 region has the DNA TGTGCCAGCAGCCCATTTGGCCTAGCGGGGTACAATGAGCAGTTCTTC.

The rearrangement joins TRBV28 to TRBJ1-1, with D possibly being TRBD1 (5 bases). The germline CDR1 and CDR2 sequences are MDHEN and SYDVKM. The CDR3 has 13 residues. V was cut by 6 bases and J by 4 bases, with 12 bases left in between. CDR3 protein: CASSPPRGTEAFF. The CDR3 DNA sequence: TGTGCCAGCAGCCCGCCAAGGGGCACTGAAGCTTTCTTT.

This chain joins TRBV27 and TRBJ2-5, with 7 bases identical to TRBD1. The CDR3 loop spans 16 amino acids. Germline CDR1 reads MNHEY; CDR2 reads SMNVEV (reference sequence). J was trimmed by 4 bases and V by 3 bases; bases with no gene match: 11. The CDR3 loop is CASSFSSTGVRETQYF. The CDR3 region has the DNA TGTGCCAGCAGTTTCTCGTCCACAGGGGTCAGAGAGACCCAGTACTTC.

This clone was detected only a few times. V gene TRBV27 combines with J gene TRBJ1-1; TRBD1 agrees at 7 bases. CDR1 MNHEY and CDR2 SMNVEV come from the germline V gene (reference sequence). With V trimmed by 5 bases and J by 4 bases, 7 bases remained unmatched. The length of the CDR3 is 14 residues. This chain's CDR3 is CASSNYRGGTEAFF. The CDR3 nucleotides read TGTGCCAGCAGTAACTACAGGGGAGGCACTGAAGCTTTCTTT.

This clone was seen a few times. DNA for the CDR3: TGTGCCAGCAGCTTGGAAGCGTTGGGTGATACGCAGTATTTT. It is translated as CASSLEALGDTQYF. The chain employs TRBV5-4 and TRBJ2-3; D unresolved. The V end lost 0 bases, the J end lost 6 bases, and 11 bases lay between the germline ends. The germline gives CDR1 SGHNT, CDR2 YYREEE (reference sequence). The CDR3 is made up of 14 amino acids.

The chain uses TRBV19 and TRBJ1-1; a weak D match, TRBD1 (5 bases). V was cut by 8 bases and J by 1 base, with 14 bases left in between. The CDR3 extends over 14 amino acids. Germline CDR1 is LNHDA and CDR2 is SQIVND (reference sequence). The CDR3 DNA is TGTGCCAGTCACCCAGGCGGGGGGAACACTGAAGCTTTCTTT. This gives the protein CASHPGGGNTEAFF.

This clone was seen more than once but under ten times. This sequence joins TRBV30 and TRBJ1-1; 8 bases are a match to TRBD1. The CDR3 loop spans 13 amino acids. Germline trimming cut 0 bases from V and 7 bases from J; bases unmatched to any gene: 4. CDR1 is GTSNPN, CDR2 SVGIG, per germline (reference sequence). CDR3 bases: TGTGCCTGGAGTGTCCAGGGGGCCCTTGAAGCTTTCTTT. Protein: CAWSVQGALEAFF.

The chain carries TRBV19 and TRBJ1-2; 7 nucleotides line up with TRBD1. The length of the CDR3 is 15 residues. Per germline, CDR1 LNHDA and CDR2 SQIVND (reference sequence). V trimming: 5 bases; J trimming: 8 bases; junction bases outside the gene matches: 14. The chain's CDR3 is CASSHGWRQGWGYTF. The DNA for the CDR3 is TGTGCCAGTAGTCACGGATGGAGACAGGGATGGGGCTACACCTTC.

CDR3 coding DNA: TGTGCCAGCAGCTTAGACCAGGGGAGGGATGAGCAGTTCTTC. Residues: CASSLDQGRDEQFF. J is TRBJ2-1 and V is TRBV7-3; tentative D call: TRBD2 (7 bases). V was shortened by 2 bases and J by 8 bases, with 13 bases between the two germline ends. This CDR3 contains 14 residues. The germline gives CDR1 SGHTA, CDR2 FQGTGA.

The chain employs TRBV30 and TRBJ2-3; D is uncertain. Deletions cut 2 bases from V and 1 base from J, with 4 bases between. Germline CDR1 reads GTSNPN; CDR2 reads SVGIG (reference sequence). There are 12 residues in the CDR3. The CDR3 protein is CAWSTGTDTQYF. The CDR3, as DNA: TGTGCCTGGAGTACAGGCACAGATACGCAGTATTTT.

The V and J genes are TRBV7-2 and TRBJ2-7, with D maybe TRBD2 (7 bases). The CDR3 is 14 amino acids. Trimming stripped 5 bases from V and 2 bases from J, with 13 bases between. Germline assignment: CDR1 SGHTA and CDR2 FQGNSA. CDR3 DNA sequence: TGTGCCAGCAGCATCATAGGGGGGGCCTACGAGCAGTACTTC. It is translated as CASSIIGGAYEQYF.

This clone came up a few times. The chain recombines TRBV5-1 with TRBJ2-3; 7 bases agree with TRBD1. Germline V gene lookup returns CDR1 SGHRS and CDR2 YFSETQ. The CDR3 totals 16 residues. Unmatched junction bases numbered 14, after V lost 3 bases and J lost 7 bases. The CDR3 here is CASSSPDRKYPHTQYF. CDR3 DNA sequence: TGCGCCAGCAGCTCACCGGACAGGAAATATCCCCATACGCAGTATTTT.

The chain has TRBV28 and TRBJ1-1, with 8 bases that match TRBD1. Germline loops: CDR1 MDHEN, CDR2 SYDVKM. The CDR3 length is 15 residues. J was trimmed by 4 bases and V by 6 bases; bases with no gene match: 10. This CDR3 is CASSIPTTGATEAFF. The CDR3 DNA is TGTGCCAGCAGCATTCCAACGACAGGGGCCACTGAAGCTTTCTTT.

The chain links TRBV28 to TRBJ1-3; TRBD1 matches 8 bases. Unmatched junction bases numbered 8, after V lost 6 bases and J lost 1 base. Looked up from germline, CDR1 is MDHEN and CDR2 is SYDVKM. The CDR3 totals 16 residues. The chain's CDR3 is CASRWAGGASGNTIYF. As DNA, the CDR3 is TGTGCCAGCAGGTGGGCAGGGGGCGCTTCTGGAAACACCATATATTTT.

The V call is TRBV5-1, the J call TRBJ2-7, with TRBD1 as a possible D gene (6 bases). This CDR3 contains 13 residues. V was pared by 2 bases and J by 3 bases, with 9 bases between. CDR1 and CDR2 from the germline V gene are SGHRS and YFSETQ. CDR3 amino acids: CASSFQGGYEQYF. In DNA, the CDR3 is TGCGCCAGCAGCTTCCAAGGGGGCTACGAGCAGTACTTC.

V and J are TRBV6-6 and TRBJ2-5; D not resolved. CDR3 length: 12 amino acids. Germline V CDR1 and CDR2: MNHNY, SVGAGI (reference sequence). Trimming pared 4 bases from V and 9 bases from J, leaving 12 bases between. The CDR3 DNA reads TGTGCCAGCAGTTTAGTCCTCCGGGCCCAGTACTTC. This codes for CASSLVLRAQYF.

This clone was recorded only once. This sequence joins TRBV27 and TRBJ2-5; D is ambiguous. Per germline, CDR1 MNHEY and CDR2 SMNVEV (reference sequence). The CDR3 has 14 amino acids. The ends were cut back, 3 bases at V and 5 bases at J, with 13 bases in the middle. The CDR3 loop is CASSLEHLGETQYF. The CDR3 DNA reads TGTGCCAGCAGTTTGGAGCACCTTGGGGAGACCCAGTACTTC.

This rearrangement joins TRBV6-5 to TRBJ2-7; D perhaps matches TRBD1 (5 bases). Per germline, CDR1 MNHEY and CDR2 SVGAGI. The CDR3 totals 13 residues. Trimming took off 7 bases at V and 6 bases at J, with 16 bases between the two ends. The CDR3 DNA reads as TGTGCCAGCAAGCAGGGTCTTATGTCCGAGCAGTACTTC. This codes for CASKQGLMSEQYF.

The chain couples TRBV28 to TRBJ2-4; D is uncertain. The CDR3 covers 15 residues. V lost 5 bases to trimming and J lost 0 bases, with 11 bases between them. Looked up from germline, CDR1 is MDHEN and CDR2 is SYDVKM. The CDR3 sequence: CASSQHSLAKNIQYF. CDR3 sequence (DNA): TGTGCCAGCAGTCAACACAGTTTAGCCAAAAACATTCAGTACTTC.

The chain has TRBV7-9 and TRBJ2-1; 14 bases are shared with TRBD2. CDR3 length equals 17 residues. Germline CDR1 is SEHNR and CDR2 is FQNEAQ (reference sequence). The trim removed 4 bases at V and 4 bases at J, leaving 6 bases unmatched. DNA for the CDR3: TGTGCCAGCAGCTCCCTGACTAGCGGGAGGGGGTACAATGAGCAGTTCTTC. It encodes CASSSLTSGRGYNEQFF.

V usage is TRBV30 and J usage is TRBJ1-1; TRBD1 might be the D (5 bases). The CDR3 covers 13 residues. Trimming stripped 4 bases from V and 10 bases from J, with 19 bases between. Per germline, CDR1 GTSNPN and CDR2 SVGIG (reference sequence). The CDR3 DNA reads as TGTGCCTGGACCTGGGGCTCGGACGTTCGAGCTTTCTTT. Protein sequence: CAWTWGSDVRAFF.

The V gene is TRBV6-5, the J gene TRBJ2-7; D might be TRBD2 (6 bases). There are 15 residues in the CDR3. With 3 bases removed from V and 2 bases from J, the gap between germline ends came to 14 bases. Germline-derived CDR1 and CDR2 are MNHEY and SVGAGI. The CDR3 reads CASSYYGSGTYEQYF. The CDR3 DNA is TGTGCCAGCAGTTATTACGGGAGCGGAACCTACGAGCAGTACTTC.

This clone was seen a handful of times. An end of the junction does not agree with germline; a read error may underlie this. This chain uses TRBV6-1 with TRBJ2-7; D is unclear. CDR3 length: 13 amino acids. Germline lookup yields CDR1 MNHNS and CDR2 SASEGT. The CDR3 loop is CASSEASPYGQYF. CDR3 coding DNA: TGTGCCAGCAGTGAAGCGTCCCCCTACGGGCAGTACTTC.

This clone turned up a few times. The CDR3 loop reads CASSDGRGLSNDFYEQYF. CDR3 bases: TGTGCCAGCAGTGATGGCAGGGGGCTAAGCAACGACTTCTACGAGCAGTACTTC. J is TRBJ2-7 and V is TRBV25-1; the match to TRBD1 covers 8 bases. This CDR3 region has 18 residues. Germline V gene data show CDR1 as MGHDK and CDR2 as SYGVNS. The ends lost 3 bases at V and 3 bases at J; junction bases unmatched: 16.

This chain joins TRBV9 and TRBJ2-7, with TRBD1 identical over 7 bases. In germline, CDR1 is SGDLS, CDR2 YYNGEE. The CDR3 is made up of 15 amino acids. V gave up 3 bases and J gave up 4 bases; unmatched junction bases: 10. The CDR3 nucleotides read TGTGCCAGCAGCGCGACAGGGTCGCCCTTTTACGAGCAGTACTTC. Translation: CASSATGSPFYEQYF. The full variable domain, completed using reference TRBV9 and TRBJ2-7, is DSGVTQTPKHLITATGQRVTLRCSPRSGDLSVYWYQQSLDQGLQFLIQYYNGEERAKGNILERFSAQQFPDLHSELNLSSLELGDSALYFCASSATGSPFYEQYFGPGTRLTVT.

The CDR3 sequence: CASSSDRPAYEQYF. CDR3 DNA: TGTGCCAGCAGTTCGGACAGGCCAGCCTACGAGCAGTACTTC. The V gene is TRBV6-1, the J gene TRBJ2-7; 7 bases align to TRBD1. This CDR3 comprises 14 residues. The germline CDR1 and CDR2 sequences are MNHNS and SASEGT. With 5 bases clipped from V and 2 bases from J, the junction kept 6 bases outside the gene matches.

V usage is TRBV6-1 and J usage is TRBJ2-1; D possibly corresponds to TRBD2 (6 bases). The germline gives CDR1 MNHNS, CDR2 SASEGT. This CDR3 has 14 residues. V lost 6 bases to trimming and J lost 6 bases, with 15 bases between them. CDR3 sequence: CASRTGLTINEQFF. CDR3 nucleotide sequence: TGTGCCAGCAGGACGGGACTCACCATCAATGAGCAGTTCTTC.

The rearrangement joins TRBV7-2 to TRBJ1-2, with 7 bases fitting TRBD1. V lost 4 bases and J lost 4; bases outside the gene matches: 3. CDR1 and CDR2 (germline): SGHTA, FQGNSA. The CDR3 is made up of 13 amino acids. Here the CDR3 reads CASSSGQVYGYTF. Written as DNA, the CDR3 is TGTGCCAGCAGCTCAGGACAGGTCTATGGCTACACCTTC.